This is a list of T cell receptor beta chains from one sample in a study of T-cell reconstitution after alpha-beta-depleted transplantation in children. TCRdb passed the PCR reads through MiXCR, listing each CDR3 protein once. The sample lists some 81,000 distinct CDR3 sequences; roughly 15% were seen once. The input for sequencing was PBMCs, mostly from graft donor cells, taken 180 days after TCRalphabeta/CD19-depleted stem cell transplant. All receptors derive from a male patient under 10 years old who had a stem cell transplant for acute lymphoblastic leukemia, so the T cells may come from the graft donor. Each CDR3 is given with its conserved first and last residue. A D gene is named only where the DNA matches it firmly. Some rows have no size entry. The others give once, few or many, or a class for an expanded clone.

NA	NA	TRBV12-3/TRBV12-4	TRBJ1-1	CASSLRGTGLRTEAFF	TGTGCCAGCAGTTTGAGGGGCACGGGGTTGAGGACTGAAGCTTTCTTT
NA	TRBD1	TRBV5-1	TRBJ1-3	CASSFQGQGPSGNTIYF	TGCGCCAGCAGCTTCCAGGGACAGGGCCCCTCTGGAAACACCATATATTTT
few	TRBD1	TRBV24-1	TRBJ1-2	CATSDEFKPGQNYGYTF	TGTGCCACCAGTGATGAATTCAAACCGGGACAGAACTATGGCTACACCTTC
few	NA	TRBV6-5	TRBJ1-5	CASTLRGGNQPQHF	TGTGCCAGCACCCTCAGAGGGGGAAATCAGCCCCAGCATTTT
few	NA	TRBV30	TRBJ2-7	CAWSSRYEQYF	TGTGCCTGGAGTTCAAGGTACGAGCAGTACTTC
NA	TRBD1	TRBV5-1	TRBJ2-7	CASTNNRDRGLRGQYF	TGCGCCAGCACCAACAACCGGGACAGGGGCCTACGAGGGCAGTACTTC
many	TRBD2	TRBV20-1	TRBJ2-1	CSARPDGGLAGGQFF	TGCAGTGCTAGACCGGACGGGGGACTAGCGGGTGGGCAGTTCTTC
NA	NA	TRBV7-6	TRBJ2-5	CASSTRAETQYF	TGTGCCAGCAGCACTCGAGCGGAGACCCAGTACTTC
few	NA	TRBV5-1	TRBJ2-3	CASSLALPDTQYF	TGCGCCAGCAGCTTGGCTCTACCAGATACGCAGTATTTT
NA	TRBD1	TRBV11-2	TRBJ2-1	CASSPDRGYNEQFF	TGTGCCAGCAGCCCGGACAGGGGGTACAATGAGCAGTTCTTC
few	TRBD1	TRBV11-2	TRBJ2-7	CASSSGYRGQLVPPYEQYF	TGTGCCAGCAGCTCGGGATACAGGGGGCAACTAGTTCCACCCTACGAGCAGTACTTC
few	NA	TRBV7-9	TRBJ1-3	CASSSIPRRGNGNTIYF	TGTGCCAGCAGCTCCATACCGAGACGCGGGAACGGAAACACCATATATTTT
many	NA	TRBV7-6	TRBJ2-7	CASSFSDGSSYEQYF	TGTGCCAGCAGCTTCTCCGACGGGAGCTCCTACGAGCAGTACTTC
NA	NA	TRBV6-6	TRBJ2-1	CASSYPTKQFF	TGTGCCAGCAGTTACCCGACTAAGCAGTTCTTC
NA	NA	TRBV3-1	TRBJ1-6	CASSQDWVTGGSPLHF	TGTGCCAGCAGCCAAGATTGGGTAACGGGAGGCTCACCCCTCCACTTT
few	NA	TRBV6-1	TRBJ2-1	CASSPLAGAAYNEQFF	TGTGCCAGCAGCCCACTCGCGGGGGCCGCCTACAATGAGCAGTTCTTC
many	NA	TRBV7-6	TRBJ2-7	CASSRYRDRAYEQYF	TGTGCCAGCAGCCGGTATAGGGACCGTGCCTACGAGCAGTACTTC
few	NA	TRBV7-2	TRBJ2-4	CASSPWGVPKNIQYF	TGTGCCAGCAGCCCTTGGGGGGTCCCCAAAAACATTCAGTACTTC
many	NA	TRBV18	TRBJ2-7	CASSPHSRGAYF	TGTGCCAGCTCACCACACAGTAGGGGCGCGTACTTC
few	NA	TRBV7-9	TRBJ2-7	CASSYPLWPSYEQYF	TGTGCCAGCAGCTACCCTCTATGGCCCTCCTACGAGCAGTACTTC
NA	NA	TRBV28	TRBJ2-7	CASSLRGGAYEQYF	TGTGCCAGCAGTTTAAGGGGCGGAGCCTACGAGCAGTACTTC
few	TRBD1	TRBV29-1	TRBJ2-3	CSVSGQGGPDTQYF	TGCAGCGTTTCAGGACAGGGAGGCCCAGATACGCAGTATTTT
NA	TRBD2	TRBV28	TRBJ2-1	CASSPRGLAGLYNEQFF	TGTGCCAGCAGTCCCAGGGGACTAGCGGGTTTATACAATGAGCAGTTCTTC
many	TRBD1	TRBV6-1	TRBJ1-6	CASRQGFPLHF	TGTGCCAGCAGACAGGGGTTTCCCCTCCACTTT